This is a list of T cell receptor beta chains from one sample in a study of CD8 T cells in Susac syndrome. TCRdb reprocessed the immunoSEQ multiplex PCR reads with MiXCR, giving one entry per CDR3 protein. The data contain about 120,000 distinct CDR3 sequences, approximately 94% of them singletons. The sample comprised CD4+ T cells from PBMCs. The receptors here all came from a human donor with multiple sclerosis. CDR3s include the opening cysteine and the closing phenylalanine or tryptophan. The order of the fields is CDR3 length, J gene, V gene, D gene, clone size, CDR3 DNA, CDR3 protein. A D gene is named only where the DNA matches it firmly. Expanded clones get a size class; other rows say once, few or many, or leave the size out.

cdr3_length: 13; j_call: TRBJ2-5; v_call: TRBV12-3/TRBV12-4; d_call: .; clone_size: .; cdr3_nt: TGTGCCAGCAGTTTGGGGGGCCAAGAGACCCAGTACTTC; cdr3_aa: CASSLGGQETQYF
cdr3_length: 12; j_call: TRBJ1-5; v_call: TRBV19; d_call: .; clone_size: few; cdr3_nt: TGTGCCAGTAGCTTATTTAATCAGCCCCAGCATTTT; cdr3_aa: CASSLFNQPQHF
cdr3_length: 14; j_call: TRBJ1-5; v_call: TRBV30; d_call: .; clone_size: .; cdr3_nt: TGTGCCTGGAGTAGAGGGGATAGCAATCAGCCCCAGCATTTT; cdr3_aa: CAWSRGDSNQPQHF
cdr3_length: 11; j_call: TRBJ1-1; v_call: TRBV20-1; d_call: TRBD1; clone_size: .; cdr3_nt: TGCAGTGCCCTAGGGGGCCCTGAAGCTTTCTTT; cdr3_aa: CSALGGPEAFF
cdr3_length: 14; j_call: TRBJ1-1; v_call: TRBV7-9; d_call: .; clone_size: .; cdr3_nt: TGTGCCAGCAGCGTCCTTCCAGGGGTATCTGAAGCTTTCTTT; cdr3_aa: CASSVLPGVSEAFF
cdr3_length: 12; j_call: TRBJ2-5; v_call: TRBV10-3; d_call: .; clone_size: .; cdr3_nt: TGTGCCATCAGTGACCCCCAAGAGACCCAGTACTTC; cdr3_aa: CAISDPQETQYF
cdr3_length: 14; j_call: TRBJ2-7; v_call: TRBV18; d_call: .; clone_size: .; cdr3_nt: TGTGCCACCAATGACTTACAGGGACCGAGGGAGCAGTACTTC; cdr3_aa: CATNDLQGPREQYF
cdr3_length: 14; j_call: TRBJ2-7; v_call: TRBV6-5; d_call: .; clone_size: .; cdr3_nt: TGTGCCAGCAGGAACGCGCAGGGGGGTAGCGAGCAGTACTTC; cdr3_aa: CASRNAQGGSEQYF
cdr3_length: 15; j_call: TRBJ2-1; v_call: TRBV5-1; d_call: TRBD1; clone_size: .; cdr3_nt: TGCGCCAGCCGAGGACAGGGTAGGTCCTACAATGAGCAGTTCTTC; cdr3_aa: CASRGQGRSYNEQFF
cdr3_length: 16; j_call: TRBJ1-1; v_call: TRBV19; d_call: .; clone_size: .; cdr3_nt: TGTGCCAGTAGTCTCCAATCCGGGACGGCATACACTGAAGCTTTCTTT; cdr3_aa: CASSLQSGTAYTEAFF
cdr3_length: 15; j_call: TRBJ2-1; v_call: TRBV13; d_call: TRBD1; clone_size: .; cdr3_nt: TGTGCCAGCAGCTCTTCCGGGACAGGATACAATGAGCAGTTCTTC; cdr3_aa: CASSSSGTGYNEQFF
cdr3_length: 12; j_call: TRBJ1-1; v_call: TRBV7-9; d_call: .; clone_size: .; cdr3_nt: TGTGCCAGCAGCCGGGAGGGGTCCCTGGGTTTCTTT; cdr3_aa: CASSREGSLGFF
cdr3_length: 16; j_call: TRBJ2-5; v_call: TRBV7-2; d_call: .; clone_size: .; cdr3_nt: TGTGCCAGCAGCCCCATGAGGGGTACAGGGTGGCAGACCCAGTACTTC; cdr3_aa: CASSPMRGTGWQTQYF
cdr3_length: 14; j_call: TRBJ1-1; v_call: TRBV20-1; d_call: .; clone_size: .; cdr3_nt: TGCAGTGCTAGAGATTCAGGACAGTTCACTGAAGCTTTCTTT; cdr3_aa: CSARDSGQFTEAFF
cdr3_length: 11; j_call: TRBJ2-3; v_call: TRBV7-9; d_call: .; clone_size: .; cdr3_nt: TGTGCCAGCATGGTTAAGGATACGCAGTATTTT; cdr3_aa: CASMVKDTQYF
cdr3_length: 15; j_call: TRBJ2-7; v_call: TRBV19; d_call: .; clone_size: .; cdr3_nt: TGTGCCAGTAGTATAGATGACAGGAGTCCCTACGAGCAGTACTTC; cdr3_aa: CASSIDDRSPYEQYF
cdr3_length: 16; j_call: TRBJ1-2; v_call: TRBV4-1; d_call: .; clone_size: .; cdr3_nt: TGCGCCAGCAGCCAAGACCTCTTTCGCAGGAACTATGGCTACACCTTC; cdr3_aa: CASSQDLFRRNYGYTF
cdr3_length: 15; j_call: TRBJ1-2; v_call: TRBV12-3/TRBV12-4; d_call: .; clone_size: .; cdr3_nt: TGTGCCAGCAGTTTAGCTCTGACCTGGTTCTATGGCTACACCTTC; cdr3_aa: CASSLALTWFYGYTF
cdr3_length: 17; j_call: TRBJ1-3; v_call: TRBV3-1; d_call: .; clone_size: .; cdr3_nt: TGTGCCAGCAGCCGATCGGACGTACGACCCTCTGGAAACACCATATATTTT; cdr3_aa: CASSRSDVRPSGNTIYF
cdr3_length: 17; j_call: TRBJ1-1; v_call: TRBV6-1; d_call: .; clone_size: .; cdr3_nt: TGTGCCAGCGCCTGGGACGGGGGGAGTCCCAGGGGAACTGAAGCTTTCTTT; cdr3_aa: CASAWDGGSPRGTEAFF
cdr3_length: 15; j_call: TRBJ1-1; v_call: TRBV29-1; d_call: .; clone_size: .; cdr3_nt: TGCAGCGGCCAGGGACAATTCTCAGGAATCACTGAAGCTTTCTTT; cdr3_aa: CSGQGQFSGITEAFF
cdr3_length: 16; j_call: TRBJ2-7; v_call: TRBV6-2/TRBV6-3; d_call: TRBD2; clone_size: .; cdr3_nt: TGTGCCAGCAGGAGAATCACTAGCGGGGGGTCGCACGAGCAGTACTTC; cdr3_aa: CASRRITSGGSHEQYF
cdr3_length: 15; j_call: TRBJ2-3; v_call: TRBV6-4; d_call: .; clone_size: .; cdr3_nt: TGTGCCAGCAGTGACTCGAGTGCGGGGACAGATACGCAGTATTTT; cdr3_aa: CASSDSSAGTDTQYF
cdr3_length: 16; j_call: TRBJ2-7; v_call: TRBV12-3/TRBV12-4; d_call: .; clone_size: .; cdr3_nt: TGTGCCAGCAGTCCCTCGAGGGGGGTTAGCTCCTACGAGCAGTACTTC; cdr3_aa: CASSPSRGVSSYEQYF
cdr3_length: 17; j_call: TRBJ2-1; v_call: TRBV4-1; d_call: TRBD1; clone_size: .; cdr3_nt: TGCGCCAGCAGCCAAGGCCCGACAGGGGAACTAAACAATGAGCAGTTCTTC; cdr3_aa: CASSQGPTGELNNEQFF
cdr3_length: 16; j_call: TRBJ1-2; v_call: TRBV27; d_call: .; clone_size: .; cdr3_nt: TGTGCCAGCAGCCCCGCCCCATTACGGCCCCGTATGGGCTACACCTTC; cdr3_aa: CASSPAPLRPRMGYTF
cdr3_length: 17; j_call: TRBJ2-7; v_call: TRBV4-2; d_call: TRBD1; clone_size: once; cdr3_nt: TGTGCCAGCAGCCAGGGACCGGGACAGGGGGCCTCCTACGAGCAGTACTTC; cdr3_aa: CASSQGPGQGASYEQYF
cdr3_length: 16; j_call: TRBJ2-6; v_call: TRBV5-1; d_call: .; clone_size: .; cdr3_nt: TGCGCCAGCAGCTTGAGAAGTTCCTCTGGGGCCAACGTCCTGACTTTC; cdr3_aa: CASSLRSSSGANVLTF
cdr3_length: 14; j_call: TRBJ2-7; v_call: TRBV7-6; d_call: TRBD1; clone_size: .; cdr3_nt: TGTGCCAGCAGCCCGCCGGGACAGGGGAACGAGCAGTACTTC; cdr3_aa: CASSPPGQGNEQYF
cdr3_length: 14; j_call: TRBJ1-5; v_call: TRBV30; d_call: TRBD1; clone_size: .; cdr3_nt: TGTGCCTGGAGTGGACAGGGGGCAGTTCAGCCCCAGCATTTT; cdr3_aa: CAWSGQGAVQPQHF
cdr3_length: 14; j_call: TRBJ2-2; v_call: TRBV2; d_call: .; clone_size: .; cdr3_nt: TGTGCCAGCAGTGGGGTTGTCGGGGCCGGGGAGCTGTTTTTT; cdr3_aa: CASSGVVGAGELFF
cdr3_length: 15; j_call: TRBJ2-1; v_call: TRBV9; d_call: .; clone_size: once; cdr3_nt: TGTGCCAGCAGCCCCTTAGCGGACTCCTACAATGAGCAGTTCTTC; cdr3_aa: CASSPLADSYNEQFF